These 17 T cell receptor beta chains originate from one sample sequenced in a study of shared clonotypes between healthy human individuals. Repertoires were generated with immunoSEQ multiplex PCR, while TCRdb's copy carries only in-frame clones and drops some. The repertoire has 730,000 or so clones, 72% of them found once; the top ten carry 1.5% to 2%. Material for sequencing was memory CD4+ T cells sorted from blood. Subset: CD45RA-negative fraction. The receptors shown here come from a woman in her 30s in good health.

In its sample, this clone was seen a few times. The sample carries other DNA sequences with the same CDR3. The genes are TRBV9 and TRBJ2-2; no clear D. This CDR3 is built from 14 residues. CDR1 SGDLS and CDR2 YYNGEE come from the germline V gene. The V end lost 2 bases, the J end lost 4 bases, and 9 bases lay between the germline ends. This CDR3 is CASSVGRSTGELFF. The DNA for the CDR3 is TGTGCCAGCAGCGTCGGCAGATCCACCGGGGAGCTGTTTTTT.

The V and J genes are TRBV29-1 and TRBJ1-1, with D perhaps TRBD1 (5 bases). Trimming cost V 2 bases and J 0 bases, with 10 bases left between them. The CDR3 is made up of 14 amino acids. Germline lookup yields CDR1 SQVTM and CDR2 ANQGSEA. The CDR3 DNA reads TGCAGCGTTGAAACAGGCACTCTGAACACTGAAGCTTTCTTT. Protein product: CSVETGTLNTEAFF.

This clone was picked up a small number of times. The chain employs TRBV11-2 and TRBJ1-1; the D gene is possibly TRBD1 (5 bases). Deletions cut 0 bases from V and 1 base from J, with 6 bases between. CDR3 length: 14 amino acids. From germline, CDR1 is SGHAT and CDR2 FQNNGV. CDR3 sequence (DNA): TGTGCCAGCAGCTTAGAAGGGGCGAACACTGAAGCTTTCTTT. Encoded protein: CASSLEGANTEAFF.

Only a few counts were recorded for this clone. The genes are TRBV6-6 and TRBJ1-2; 7 bases match TRBD1. The V segment lost 0 bases and the J segment 7 bases; nucleotides outside the gene matches: 5. Germline V gene lookup returns CDR1 MNHNY and CDR2 SVGAGI (reference sequence). This CDR3 comprises 14 residues. CDR3 DNA: TGTGCCAGCAGTTACTCCGACAGGGAAAGTGGCTACACCTTC. Residues: CASSYSDRESGYTF.

The table lists this clone with a few counts. The rearrangement links TRBV21-1 to TRBJ2-7; the table's D gene call, TRBD2, was not cross checked with the DNA. TRBV21-1 is labeled a pseudogene. The CDR3 totals 15 residues. The CDR3 sequence is CASSKVRRGAYEQYF. Here the CDR3 DNA reads TGTGCCAGCAGCAAAGTAAGGAGGGGCGCCTACGAGCAGTACTTC.

The V and J genes are TRBV30 and TRBJ1-1; the D gene is possibly TRBD1 (5 bases). This CDR3 region has 14 residues. The germline V and J ends were trimmed by 4 bases and 6 bases, with 18 bases remaining between them. Germline CDR1 GTSNPN, CDR2 SVGIG (reference sequence). The CDR3 protein is CAWNMGTAIAEAFF. Here the CDR3 DNA reads TGTGCCTGGAACATGGGGACGGCGATCGCTGAAGCTTTCTTT. Using reference TRBV30 and TRBJ1-1 for the parts outside the CDR3, the full variable domain is SQTIHQWPATLVQPVGSPLSLECTVEGTSNPNLYWYRQAAGRGLQLLFYSVGIGQISSEVPQNLSASRPQDRQFILSSKKLLLSDSGFYLCAWNMGTAIAEAFFGQGTRLTVV.

Note on this clone: Other DNA variants within this sample encode the same CDR3. The chain couples TRBV11-2 to TRBJ2-7; 8 positions match TRBD1. The germline gives CDR1 SGHAT, CDR2 FQNNGV. The CDR3 has 14 residues. Losses at the gene ends were 6 bases for V and 2 bases for J; bases not matched to a gene: 6. The CDR3: CASSPTGGTYEQYF. The CDR3 DNA is TGTGCCAGCAGTCCCACAGGGGGTACCTACGAGCAGTACTTC.

This rearrangement joins TRBV18 to TRBJ2-1; 10 positions match TRBD2. The CDR3 extends over 15 amino acids. Trimming at V came to 6 bases and at J to 9 bases, leaving 11 bases not matched to a gene. CDR1 KGHSH and CDR2 LQKENI come from the germline V gene. In DNA, the CDR3 is TGTGCCAGCTCTGAGTATAGCGGGAGGCCTGGTGAGCAGTTCTTC. Amino acid sequence: CASSEYSGRPGEQFF. The full variable domain, rest sourced from reference TRBV18 and TRBJ2-1, is NAGVMQNPRHLVRRRGQEARLRCSPMKGHSHVYWYRQLPEEGLKFMVYLQKENIIDESGMPKERFSAEFPKEGPSILRIQQVVRGDSAAYFCASSEYSGRPGEQFFGPGTRLTVL.

The V call is TRBV5-4, the J call TRBJ1-4; D is possibly TRBD1 (5 bases). CDR3 length: 13 amino acids. From germline, CDR1 is SGHNT and CDR2 YYREEE (reference sequence). Trimming took off 8 bases at V and 4 bases at J, with 12 bases between the two ends. CDR3 sequence (DNA): TGTGCCAGTTCCCGGGGGGGTAATGAAAAACTGTTTTTT. This encodes CASSRGGNEKLFF.

V is TRBV19 and J is TRBJ2-6; D perhaps matches TRBD2 (6 bases). Between the trimmed V and J ends, which lost 3 bases and 0 bases, there was a span of 12 bases. CDR1 and CDR2 (germline): LNHDA, SQIVND (reference sequence). This CDR3 spans 17 amino acids. The CDR3 nucleotides read TGTGCCAGTAGTATTGGTGTCGGGAGCTCTGGGGCCAACGTCCTGACTTTC. It encodes CASSIGVGSSGANVLTF.

V is TRBV6-5 and J is TRBJ1-1; D is unresolved. CDR3 size: 13 residues. In germline, CDR1 is MNHEY, CDR2 SVGAGI. The germline V and J ends were trimmed by 2 bases and 2 bases, with 6 bases remaining between them. This CDR3 is CASSYHINTEAFF. The CDR3 nucleotides are TGTGCCAGCAGTTACCATATTAACACTGAAGCTTTCTTT.

This clone is classed as medium-sized. At the DNA level, this CDR3 is encoded by other sequences in the same sample as well. This chain links TRBV5-1 with TRBJ2-5; D ambiguous. V gave up 4 bases and J gave up 2 bases, with 3 bases separating them. Germline V CDR1 and CDR2: SGHRS, YFSETQ. The CDR3 loop spans 11 amino acids. CDR3 region: CASSQQETQYF. The CDR3 nucleotides are TGCGCCAGCAGCCAACAAGAGACCCAGTACTTC.

This clone was picked up a small number of times. This chain links TRBV20-1 with TRBJ1-1, with D perhaps TRBD1 (5 bases). Looked up from germline, CDR1 is DFQATT and CDR2 is SNEGSKA (reference sequence). The CDR3 runs to 11 residues. The CDR3 DNA reads TGCACCCCAGGGCCGCTAAAAGGGGCTTTCTTT. This translates into CTPGPLKGAFF.

This chain links TRBV18 with TRBJ2-1, with D perhaps given as TRBD1 or TRBD2 (5 bases each). The length of the CDR3 is 16 residues. Per germline, CDR1 KGHSH and CDR2 LQKENI. The ends were cut back, 3 bases at V and 7 bases at J, with 19 bases in the middle. This CDR3 is CASSPGKTGRLNEQFF. CDR3 coding DNA: TGTGCCAGCTCACCGGGTAAGACGGGACGGCTAAATGAGCAGTTCTTC.

This clone was seen just once. The V and J genes are TRBV5-4 and TRBJ1-1, with 7 bases matching TRBD1. The germline V gene encodes CDR1 SGHNT and CDR2 YYREEE (reference sequence). V lost 6 bases, J lost 2 bases, and 13 bases stayed unmatched. CDR3 length: 16 residues. CDR3 loop: CASNMGGQGGNTEAFF. The CDR3 nucleotides are TGTGCCAGCAACATGGGTGGTCAGGGGGGAAACACTGAAGCTTTCTTT. The full variable domain, its missing parts supplied by reference TRBV5-4 and TRBJ1-1, is ETGVTQSPTHLIKTRGQQVTLRCSSQSGHNTVSWYQQALGQGPQFIFQYYREEENGRGNFPPRFSGLQFPNYSSELNVNALELDDSALYLCASNMGGQGGNTEAFFGQGTRLTVV.

In its sample, this clone was seen once. The rearrangement uses TRBV18 and TRBJ2-5; D unresolved. CDR1 KGHSH and CDR2 LQKENI come from the germline V gene. This CDR3 region has 16 residues. The V end lost 4 bases, the J end lost 0 bases, and 15 bases lay between the germline ends. For the CDR3, the DNA is TGTGCCAGCTCACGCGACCGCGGACGGTACCAAGAGACCCAGTACTTC. Translated: CASSRDRGRYQETQYF.

In regard to this clone: At the DNA level, this CDR3 is encoded by other sequences in the same sample as well. CDR3 nucleotide sequence: TGCGCCAGCAGCTTGGCCTCCTTGGGCTACAATGAGCAGTTCTTC. Residues: CASSLASLGYNEQFF. The rearrangement joins TRBV5-1 to TRBJ2-1; D unresolved. Germline V CDR1 and CDR2: SGHRS, YFSETQ. This CDR3 region has 15 residues. Trimming removed 0 bases at V and 3 bases at J, with 10 bases between.